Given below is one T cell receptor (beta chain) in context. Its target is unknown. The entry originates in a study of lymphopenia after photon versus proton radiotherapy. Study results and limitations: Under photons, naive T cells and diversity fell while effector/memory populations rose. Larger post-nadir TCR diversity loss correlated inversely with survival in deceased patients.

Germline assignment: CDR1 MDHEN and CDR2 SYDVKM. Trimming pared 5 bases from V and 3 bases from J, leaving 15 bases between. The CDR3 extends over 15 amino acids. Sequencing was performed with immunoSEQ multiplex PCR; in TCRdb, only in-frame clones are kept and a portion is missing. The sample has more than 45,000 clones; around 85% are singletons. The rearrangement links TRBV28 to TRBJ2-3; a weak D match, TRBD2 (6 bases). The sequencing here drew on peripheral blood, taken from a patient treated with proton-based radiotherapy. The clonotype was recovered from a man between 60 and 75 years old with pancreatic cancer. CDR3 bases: TGTGCCAGCAGTCCCTTGGGTGGGGGGACAGATACGCAGTATTTT. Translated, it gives CASSPLGGGTDTQYF. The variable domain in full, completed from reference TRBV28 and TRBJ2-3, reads DVKVTQSSRYLVKRTGEKVFLECVQDMDHENMFWYRQDPGLGLRLIYFSYDVKMKEKGDIPEGYSVSREKKERFSLILESASTNQTSMYLCASSPLGGGTDTQYFGPGTRLTVL.